This T cell receptor beta chain derives from a study of response to subunit inactivated influenza vaccine. The CDR3 is made up of 12 amino acids. V was pared by 0 bases and J by 4 bases, with 1 base between. The germline V gene encodes CDR1 LNHNV and CDR2 YYDKDF (reference sequence). From the RT-PCR reads, TCRdb called clonotypes with MiXCR, one entry per CDR3 protein. The table lists more than 200,000 distinct CDR3 sequences, 9.5% to 15% of them singletons. Study findings and constraints: Authors suggested each seasonal influenza vaccination recruits few new T cells.

This clonotype was counted ten times or more. Its antigen remains unidentified. The TCR was taken from a man aged 50 or older who received an inactivated influenza vaccine. Here the sequenced sample was non-naive T cells sorted from PBMCs, taken 14 to 15 days before vaccination. The chain links TRBV15 to TRBJ1-5; no clear D. For the CDR3, the DNA is TGTGCCACCAGCAGAGAGAATCAGCCCCAGCATTTT. Amino acids: CATSRENQPQHF.